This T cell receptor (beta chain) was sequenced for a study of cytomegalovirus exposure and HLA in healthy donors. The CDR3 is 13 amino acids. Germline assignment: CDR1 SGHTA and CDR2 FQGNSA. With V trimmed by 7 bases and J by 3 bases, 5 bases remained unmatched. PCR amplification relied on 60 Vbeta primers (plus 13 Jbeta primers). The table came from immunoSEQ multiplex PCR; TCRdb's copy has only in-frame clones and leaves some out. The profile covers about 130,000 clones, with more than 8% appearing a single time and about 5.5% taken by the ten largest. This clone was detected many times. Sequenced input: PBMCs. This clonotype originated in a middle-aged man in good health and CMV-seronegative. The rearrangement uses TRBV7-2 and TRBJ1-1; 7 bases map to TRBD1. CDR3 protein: CASTQTGYTEAFF. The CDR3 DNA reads TGTGCCAGCACCCAGACAGGGTACACTGAAGCTTTCTTT.